These 15 T cell receptor beta chains originate from one sample sequenced in a study of T-cell memory formation after mild COVID-19. TCRdb ran MiXCR on the 5' RACE reads and lists one entry per CDR3 protein. The table includes under 300,000 distinct CDR3 sequences, roughly 15% detected once. The material sequenced was PBMCs or a T cell subset sorted from them (not recorded which). The source is a man between 18 and 35 years old who had mild COVID-19 (a few samples of this study predate the infection). Cell type and time point are not known.

Many counts were recorded for this clonotype. The chain carries TRBV2 and TRBJ2-5; the match to TRBD1 covers 7 bases. From germline, CDR1 is SNHLY and CDR2 FYNNEI. V lost 7 bases to trimming and J lost 5 bases; unmatched junction nucleotides: 10. This CDR3 comprises 14 residues. This chain's CDR3 is CASTQSTGLETQYF. CDR3 nucleotide sequence: TGTGCCAGCACACAATCGACAGGGCTGGAGACCCAGTACTTC.

This chain connects TRBV2 to TRBJ2-7; 9 bases agree with TRBD1. V trimming: 3 bases; J trimming: 4 bases; junction bases outside the gene matches: 1. CDR1 is SNHLY, CDR2 FYNNEI, per germline. The CDR3 consists of 13 residues. DNA for the CDR3: TGTGCCAGCAGTGAGGACAGGGGATACGAGCAGTACTTC. Translation gives CASSEDRGYEQYF. Variable domain in full (rest from reference TRBV2 and TRBJ2-7): EPEVTQTPSHQVTQMGQEVILRCVPISNHLYFYWYRQILGQKVEFLVSFYNNEISEKSEIFDDQFSVERPDGSNFTLKIRSTKLEDSAMYFCASSEDRGYEQYFGPGTRLTVT.

The sample holds a few counts of this clonotype. This rearrangement joins TRBV11-3 to TRBJ1-1; D is unresolved. The CDR3 has 12 amino acids. Between the trimmed V and J ends, which lost 2 bases and 7 bases, there was a span of 8 bases. Germline loops: CDR1 SGHNT, CDR2 YENEEA. The DNA of the CDR3 is TGTGCCAGCAGCTTAATGGACGGTGAAGCTTTCTTT. This codes for CASSLMDGEAFF.

The chain uses TRBV19 and TRBJ2-2; D is ambiguous. The V and J ends lost 8 bases and 1 base respectively, with 11 bases between them. CDR3 length equals 14 residues. Germline V gene lookup returns CDR1 LNHDA and CDR2 SQIVND (reference sequence). The CDR3 DNA is TGTGCCAGTGCGAGGTCCGGGAACACCGGGGAGCTGTTTTTT. It codes for CASARSGNTGELFF.

This clonotype was observed at least ten times. The chain couples TRBV11-2 to TRBJ2-4, with D unresolved. Germline assignment: CDR1 SGHAT and CDR2 FQNNGV. The CDR3 covers 14 residues. Trimming removed 3 bases at V and 0 bases at J, with 6 bases between. CDR3 residues: CASSFTLAKNIQYF. CDR3 coding DNA: TGTGCCAGCAGCTTCACCCTAGCCAAAAACATTCAGTACTTC.

This chain links TRBV4-1 with TRBJ1-4, with 7 positions matching TRBD1. Germline CDR1 MGHRA, CDR2 YSYEKL. Losses at the gene ends were 6 bases for V and 7 bases for J; bases not matched to a gene: 8. This CDR3 is built from 14 residues. The chain's CDR3 is CASSHRGQLEKLFF. The CDR3 coding sequence is TGCGCCAGCAGTCACCGGGGACAGCTTGAAAAACTGTTTTTT.

In its sample, this clonotype was seen many times. The chain carries TRBV7-9 and TRBJ2-3; possible D gene TRBD1, 5 bases. Germline lookup yields CDR1 SEHNR and CDR2 FQNEAQ (reference sequence). The CDR3 spans 13 residues. Between the trimmed V and J ends, which lost 2 bases and 6 bases, there was a span of 9 bases. The CDR3 region is CASSLQGPDTQYF. The CDR3 DNA reads TGTGCCAGCAGCTTACAGGGCCCGGATACGCAGTATTTT.

This clonotype was observed a few times. Here the CDR3 DNA reads TGCAGCGTTGGAGAAGACCTTAATGAAAAACTGTTTTTT. It codes for CSVGEDLNEKLFF. V usage is TRBV29-1 and J usage is TRBJ1-4; unclear D gene. Germline loops: CDR1 SQVTM, CDR2 ANQGSEA. V was trimmed by 4 bases and J by 4 bases, leaving 10 bases between them. This CDR3 contains 13 residues.

This clonotype came up a few times. This chain uses TRBV3-1 with TRBJ1-1, with 7 positions matching TRBD1. The V gene's germline CDR1 is LGHDT and CDR2 YNNKEL (reference sequence). This CDR3 is 13 amino acids long. The trim removed 4 bases at V and 7 bases at J, leaving 6 bases unmatched. In nucleotides, the CDR3 is TGTGCCAGCAGCCCCCAGGGGGACGGTGAAGCTTTCTTT. This encodes CASSPQGDGEAFF.

This clonotype was found many times. This chain joins TRBV7-2 and TRBJ1-5, with a possible D match to TRBD1 (5 bases). V lost 3 bases to trimming and J lost 7 bases, with 10 bases between them. Germline assignment: CDR1 SGHTA and CDR2 FQGNSA. The CDR3 contains 13 residues. CDR3 in amino acids: CASSFGGGQPQHF. CDR3 coding DNA: TGTGCCAGCAGCTTTGGGGGTGGCCAGCCCCAGCATTTT.

The table lists this clonotype with many counts. The J gene is TRBJ1-1, the V gene TRBV12-3 or TRBV12-4; D ambiguous. Deletions cut 0 bases from V and 1 base from J, with 9 bases between. The CDR3 loop spans 15 amino acids. The CDR3 loop is CASSLAVGRNTEAFF. CDR3 in DNA: TGTGCCAGCAGTTTAGCGGTGGGCAGGAACACTGAAGCTTTCTTT.

The chain links TRBV25-1 to TRBJ1-2; D uncertain. This CDR3 region has 13 residues. CDR1 is MGHDK, CDR2 SYGVNS, per germline. V lost 1 base and J 2 bases, leaving 5 bases between the germline ends. CDR3 residues: CASSELGNYGYTF. CDR3 nucleotides: TGTGCCAGCAGTGAATTGGGCAACTATGGCTACACCTTC.

This clonotype was seen only a few times. This sequence joins TRBV6-2 or TRBV6-3 and TRBJ2-7, with D maybe TRBD2 (7 bases). V lost 2 bases and J 9 bases, leaving 20 bases between the germline ends. Germline assignment: CDR1 MNHEY and CDR2 SVGEGT. CDR3 size: 15 residues. CDR3 sequence (DNA): TGTGCCAGCAGTTACGGGGGGGAAGCAGGGGACGTGCAGTACTTC. Amino acids: CASSYGGEAGDVQYF.

The chain carries TRBV6-5 and TRBJ2-1; 11 bases are shared with TRBD2. The CDR3 contains 14 residues. Per the germline V gene, CDR1 is MNHEY and CDR2 is SVGAGI. V gave up 2 bases and J gave up 8 bases; unmatched junction bases: 2. CDR3 sequence reads: CASSYLAGGHEQFF. CDR3 bases: TGTGCCAGCAGTTACCTAGCGGGGGGCCATGAGCAGTTCTTC.

The V and J genes are TRBV27 and TRBJ2-1; possibly TRBD1 for D (5 bases). Trimming cost V 6 bases and J 9 bases, with 15 bases left between them. The CDR3 has 13 residues. Looked up from germline, CDR1 is MNHEY and CDR2 is SMNVEV (reference sequence). The CDR3 sequence: CASRPTARFEQFF. The CDR3 nucleotides read TGTGCCAGCAGACCGACAGCCAGGTTTGAGCAGTTCTTC.